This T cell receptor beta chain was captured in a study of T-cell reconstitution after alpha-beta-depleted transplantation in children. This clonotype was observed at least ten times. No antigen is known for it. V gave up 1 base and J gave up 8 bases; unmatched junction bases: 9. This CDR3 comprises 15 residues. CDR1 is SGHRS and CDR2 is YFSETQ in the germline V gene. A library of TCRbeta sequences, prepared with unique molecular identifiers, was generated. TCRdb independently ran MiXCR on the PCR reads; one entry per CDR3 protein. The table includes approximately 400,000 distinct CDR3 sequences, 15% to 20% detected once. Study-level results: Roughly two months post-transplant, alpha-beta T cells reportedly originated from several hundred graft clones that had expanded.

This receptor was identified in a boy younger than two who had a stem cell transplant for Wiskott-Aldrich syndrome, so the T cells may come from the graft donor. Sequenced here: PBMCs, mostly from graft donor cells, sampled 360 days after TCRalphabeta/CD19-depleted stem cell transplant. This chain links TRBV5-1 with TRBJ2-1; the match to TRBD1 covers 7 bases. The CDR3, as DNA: TGCGCCAGCAGCTTGTGGGACGACAGGGTAGATGAGCAGTTCTTC. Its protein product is CASSLWDDRVDEQFF.